The rows below give T cell receptor beta chains drawn from one sample of a study of cytomegalovirus exposure and HLA in healthy donors. The method was immunoSEQ multiplex PCR; TCRdb's version includes in-frame clones alone and lacks a portion of them. The sample records about 140,000 clones, more than 60% being singletons. The sequencing sample was made of PBMCs. Receptor source: a woman aged 60-75 years in good health and CMV-seronegative. Each CDR3 is given with its conserved first and last residue. The order of the fields is clone size, J gene, D gene, V gene, CDR3 protein, CDR3 DNA. A D gene is named only where the DNA matches it firmly. Clone size is given for some rows only: seen once, a few or many times, or a class if the clone is expanded.

size: .; J: TRBJ1-5; D: TRBD1; V: TRBV6-5; CDR3: CASSTTGGYQPQHF; DNA: TGTGCCAGCAGCACCACAGGGGGGTATCAGCCCCAGCATTTT
size: few; J: TRBJ2-2; D: TRBD2; V: TRBV5-6; CDR3: CASSLGLAGPTGELFF; DNA: TGTGCCAGCAGCTTGGGACTAGCGGGGCCGACCGGGGAGCTGTTTTTT
size: .; J: TRBJ1-6; D: TRBD1; V: TRBV19; CDR3: CASSDTGGRNSPLHF; DNA: TGTGCCAGTAGCGACACAGGGGGGAGAAATTCACCCCTCCACTTT
size: .; J: TRBJ2-7; D: .; V: TRBV5-1; CDR3: CASSLETATYEQYF; DNA: TGCGCCAGCAGCTTGGAGACAGCCACCTACGAGCAGTACTTC
size: .; J: TRBJ2-3; D: TRBD2; V: TRBV28; CDR3: CASSTRTSGEGDTQYF; DNA: TGTGCCAGCAGTACCCGGACTAGCGGGGAGGGAGATACGCAGTATTTT
size: .; J: TRBJ1-5; D: TRBD1; V: TRBV6-5; CDR3: CASSGGQGNQPQHF; DNA: TGTGCCAGCAGTGGGGGACAGGGGAATCAGCCCCAGCATTTT
size: .; J: TRBJ2-7; D: TRBD1; V: TRBV5-6; CDR3: CASSLVGQGAYEQYF; DNA: TGTGCCAGCAGCTTGGTGGGACAGGGGGCCTACGAGCAGTACTTC
size: .; J: TRBJ2-7; D: TRBD2; V: TRBV19; CDR3: CASSGRVSYEQYF; DNA: TGTGCCAGTTCGGGGAGGGTCTCCTACGAGCAGTACTTC
size: .; J: TRBJ2-2; D: TRBD1; V: TRBV19; CDR3: CASSIGQVNTGELFF; DNA: TGTGCCAGTAGTATCGGACAGGTGAACACCGGGGAGCTGTTTTTT
size: .; J: TRBJ1-6; D: TRBD1; V: TRBV9; CDR3: CASSRGTENSPLHF; DNA: TGTGCCAGTAGCCGAGGGACAGAGAATTCACCCCTCCACTTT
size: .; J: TRBJ1-4; D: .; V: TRBV6-1; CDR3: CASSSRPGDEKLFF; DNA: TGTGCCAGCAGTTCTCGGCCAGGGGATGAAAAACTGTTTTTT
size: .; J: TRBJ1-1; D: TRBD1; V: TRBV4-3; CDR3: CASSQDRGKNTEAFF; DNA: TGCGCCAGCAGCCAGGACAGGGGTAAGAACACTGAAGCTTTCTTT
size: once; J: TRBJ1-2; D: TRBD1; V: TRBV2; CDR3: CASGTGGAGYTF; DNA: TGTGCCAGCGGAACAGGGGGCGCTGGCTACACCTTC
size: .; J: TRBJ1-6; D: .; V: TRBV5-1; CDR3: CASSFVGSSYNSPLHF; DNA: TGCGCCAGCAGCTTTGTGGGGAGCTCCTATAATTCACCCCTCCACTTT
size: few; J: TRBJ2-5; D: .; V: TRBV7-2; CDR3: CASSLVGGGGETQYF; DNA: TGTGCCAGCAGCTTAGTGGGGGGAGGGGGAGAGACCCAGTACTTC
size: .; J: TRBJ2-1; D: .; V: TRBV14; CDR3: CATQGQNYNEQFF; DNA: TGTGCCACTCAGGGGCAGAATTACAATGAGCAGTTCTTC
size: .; J: TRBJ1-2; D: .; V: TRBV19; CDR3: CASRIDHSQAEDYGYTF; DNA: TGTGCCAGTAGAATTGACCATTCACAGGCTGAAGACTATGGCTACACCTTC
size: few; J: TRBJ2-3; D: TRBD1; V: TRBV6-5; CDR3: CASSTGQGFSDTQYF; DNA: TGTGCCAGCAGTACGGGACAGGGGTTTAGCGATACGCAGTATTTT
size: once; J: TRBJ1-1; D: .; V: TRBV6-1; CDR3: CAHDRGRMNTEAFF; DNA: TGTGCCCACGATCGGGGTAGGATGAACACTGAAGCTTTCTTT
size: .; J: TRBJ1-4; D: .; V: TRBV27; CDR3: CASSFLGEKLFF; DNA: TGTGCCAGCAGTTTTCTCGGTGAAAAACTGTTTTTT
size: .; J: TRBJ2-5; D: .; V: TRBV18; CDR3: CASSPLQGIGRETQYF; DNA: TGTGCCAGCTCACCACTACAGGGAATCGGTAGAGAGACCCAGTACTTC
size: .; J: TRBJ2-3; D: TRBD2; V: TRBV7-8; CDR3: CASSSGLASDTQYF; DNA: TGTGCCAGCAGCTCTGGACTAGCCTCAGATACGCAGTATTTT
size: .; J: TRBJ1-3; D: .; V: TRBV5-1; CDR3: CASSPGTPGNTIYF; DNA: TGCGCCAGCAGCCCCGGGACTCCCGGAAACACCATATATTTT
size: .; J: TRBJ2-7; D: .; V: TRBV7-9; CDR3: CASSLLGGPYEQYF; DNA: TGTGCCAGCAGCTTATTAGGGGGACCCTACGAGCAGTACTTC
size: .; J: TRBJ1-4; D: .; V: TRBV6-5; CDR3: CASSLRRGEKLFF; DNA: TGTGCCAGCAGTTTGCGGAGAGGGGAAAAACTGTTTTTT
size: .; J: TRBJ1-3; D: .; V: TRBV7-8; CDR3: CASSLDGHSGNTIYF; DNA: TGTGCCAGCAGCTTAGACGGTCACTCTGGAAACACCATATATTTT
size: .; J: TRBJ1-2; D: TRBD1; V: TRBV7-9; CDR3: CASSLATEGARYGYTF; DNA: TGTGCCAGCAGCTTAGCTACAGAGGGGGCTAGGTATGGCTACACCTTC
size: .; J: TRBJ1-5; D: .; V: TRBV15; CDR3: CATSRDKGQGGYQPQHF; DNA: TGTGCCACCAGCAGAGATAAAGGGCAGGGCGGATATCAGCCCCAGCATTTT
size: .; J: TRBJ2-2; D: .; V: TRBV5-1; CDR3: CASSSLSRLMAGELFF; DNA: TGCGCCAGCAGTTCCCTTTCCCGACTTATGGCCGGGGAGCTGTTTTTT
size: few; J: TRBJ1-4; D: .; V: TRBV23-1; CDR3: CASRRQGLGKEKLFF; DNA: TGCGCCAGCAGACGACAAGGACTGGGAAAGGAAAAACTGTTTTTT
size: .; J: TRBJ2-7; D: TRBD2; V: TRBV9; CDR3: CASSAGLAGVSSEQYF; DNA: TGTGCCAGCAGCGCGGGACTAGCGGGAGTGTCGTCCGAGCAGTACTTC
size: .; J: TRBJ2-3; D: TRBD1; V: TRBV5-8; CDR3: CASSLGTGLGTDTQYF; DNA: TGTGCCAGCAGCTTGGGGACAGGGCTGGGCACAGATACGCAGTATTTT
size: .; J: TRBJ1-2; D: TRBD1; V: TRBV28; CDR3: CASSLSGQGANYGYTF; DNA: TGTGCCAGCAGTTTATCGGGACAGGGGGCTAACTATGGCTACACCTTC
size: few; J: TRBJ2-3; D: TRBD2; V: TRBV5-4; CDR3: CASSLASGGLTDTQYF; DNA: TGTGCCAGCAGCTTGGCTAGCGGGGGCCTCACAGATACGCAGTATTTT
size: .; J: TRBJ1-1; D: TRBD1; V: TRBV19; CDR3: CASRNLGQGLWNTEAFF; DNA: TGTGCCAGTAGAAACCTCGGACAGGGGCTATGGAACACTGAAGCTTTCTTT
size: .; J: TRBJ2-7; D: TRBD1; V: TRBV11-2; CDR3: CASSLTADRGYEQYF; DNA: TGTGCCAGCAGCTTAACGGCCGACAGGGGCTACGAGCAGTACTTC
size: few; J: TRBJ2-5; D: .; V: TRBV21-1; CDR3: CASSKTGVSPQETQYF; DNA: TGTGCCAGCAGCAAAACCGGGGTGAGCCCCCAAGAGACCCAGTACTTC
size: .; J: TRBJ2-3; D: TRBD2; V: TRBV25-1; CDR3: CASRTSGADTQYF; DNA: TGTGCCAGCAGGACTAGCGGGGCAGATACGCAGTATTTT
size: once; J: TRBJ1-6; D: TRBD1; V: TRBV7-8; CDR3: CASSSWDRGNSPLHF; DNA: TGTGCCAGCAGCTCCTGGGACAGGGGCAATTCACCCCTCCACTTT
size: once; J: TRBJ1-2; D: .; V: TRBV28; CDR3: CASSLQNYGYTF; DNA: TGTGCCAGCAGTCTACAGAACTATGGCTACACCTTC
size: .; J: TRBJ1-4; D: TRBD1; V: TRBV7-2; CDR3: CASSKDRGNEKLFF; DNA: TGTGCCAGCAGCAAGGACAGGGGTAATGAAAAACTGTTTTTT
size: .; J: TRBJ1-2; D: TRBD1; V: TRBV2; CDR3: CASKQQGGNYGYTF; DNA: TGTGCCAGTAAGCAACAGGGGGGAAACTATGGCTACACCTTC
size: .; J: TRBJ2-3; D: TRBD2; V: TRBV23-1; CDR3: CASSRPPGLAGPDTQYF; DNA: TGCGCCAGCAGTCGACCTCCGGGACTAGCGGGACCAGATACGCAGTATTTT
size: .; J: TRBJ1-1; D: .; V: TRBV14; CDR3: CASSHDQGTEAFF; DNA: TGTGCCAGCAGCCATGACCAGGGAACTGAAGCTTTCTTT
size: .; J: TRBJ1-2; D: .; V: TRBV7-9; CDR3: CASSPDDTTSFRYTF; DNA: TGTGCCAGCAGCCCAGACGACACGACCTCCTTTCGTTACACCTTC
size: .; J: TRBJ2-3; D: .; V: TRBV7-9; CDR3: CASSLQLGLTDTQYF; DNA: TGTGCCAGCAGCTTACAGCTGGGACTCACAGATACGCAGTATTTT
size: .; J: TRBJ2-7; D: TRBD2; V: TRBV2; CDR3: CASRGTSHNEQYF; DNA: TGTGCCAGCAGGGGGACTAGCCACAACGAGCAGTACTTC
size: .; J: TRBJ2-7; D: TRBD2; V: TRBV11-2; CDR3: CASSSIAGGYEQYF; DNA: TGTGCCAGCAGCTCAATAGCGGGGGGCTACGAGCAGTACTTC
size: .; J: TRBJ1-2; D: TRBD1; V: TRBV7-2; CDR3: CASSASGTGNYGYTF; DNA: TGTGCCAGCAGCGCCTCCGGGACAGGGAACTATGGCTACACCTTC
size: few; J: TRBJ2-2; D: TRBD2; V: TRBV5-6; CDR3: CASFTGGNTGELFF; DNA: TGTGCCAGCTTCACGGGGGGGAACACCGGGGAGCTGTTTTTT
size: few; J: TRBJ2-1; D: TRBD2; V: TRBV7-2; CDR3: CASRLAGGSSYNEQFF; DNA: TGTGCCAGCAGGTTAGCGGGGGGGAGCTCCTACAATGAGCAGTTCTTC
size: .; J: TRBJ1-1; D: .; V: TRBV7-8; CDR3: CASSLGAGVETEAFF; DNA: TGTGCCAGCAGCTTAGGGGCGGGGGTTGAGACTGAAGCTTTCTTT